Presented here are 16 T cell receptor beta chains from one specimen sequenced in a study of blood T cell repertoires in COVID-19. The assay was immunoSEQ multiplex PCR, and TCRdb's table has in-frame clones only and misses some. The sample contains approximately 170,000 clones, 70% to 85% of which appear only once. The sequenced material came from peripheral blood. Receptors originate from a man at least 80 years old with COVID-19, enrolled during active disease.

The rearrangement links TRBV10-2 to TRBJ2-7; TRBD1 matches 8 bases. Germline V gene data show CDR1 as WSHSY and CDR2 as SAAADI. V was pared by 6 bases and J by 1 base, with 8 bases of the junction left unmatched. The CDR3 has 15 residues. The chain's CDR3 is CASSMDRAQSYEQYF. CDR3 in DNA: TGCGCCAGCAGCATGGACAGGGCCCAATCCTACGAGCAGTACTTC.

This sequence joins TRBV12-3 or TRBV12-4 and TRBJ2-3, with D uncertain. The CDR3 sequence is 13 residues long. Trimming removed 3 bases from V and 1 base from J, with 5 bases in between. The CDR3 DNA follows: TGTGCCAGCAGTTTCCCCGGCACAGATACGCAGTATTTT. Its translation: CASSFPGTDTQYF.

This CDR3 is CASSASWGEIETQYF. The CDR3 bases are TGTGCCAGCAGCGCGAGCTGGGGGGAAATTGAGACCCAGTACTTC. V and J are TRBV5-4 and TRBJ2-5; D might be TRBD2 (6 bases). V lost 4 bases to trimming and J lost 5 bases, with 18 bases between them. The germline CDR1 and CDR2 sequences are SGHNT and YYREEE (reference sequence). The CDR3 totals 15 residues.

This chain uses TRBV6-5 with TRBJ1-4; D uncertain. V was cut by 3 bases and J by 0 bases, with 8 bases left in between. The CDR3 totals 15 residues. Germline V gene data show CDR1 as MNHEY and CDR2 as SVGAGI. As DNA, the CDR3 is TGTGCCAGCAGTTATCGAGGATCAACTAATGAAAAACTGTTTTTT. As protein: CASSYRGSTNEKLFF.

The gene calls are TRBV5-1 and TRBJ1-1, with 7 bases identical to TRBD1. J was trimmed by 5 bases and V by 4 bases; bases with no gene match: 5. The germline gives CDR1 SGHRS, CDR2 YFSETQ. This CDR3 has 13 residues. The CDR3 DNA reads as TGCGCCAGCAGCGCAACGACAGGGACTGAAGCTTTCTTT. Its translation: CASSATTGTEAFF.

The chain uses TRBV4-2 and TRBJ1-4, with D unclear. The length of the CDR3 is 14 residues. Trimming removed 0 bases at V and 1 base at J, with 3 bases between. Germline CDR1 reads LGHNA; CDR2 reads YNFKEQ. The DNA for the CDR3 is TGTGCCAGCAGCCAAGAGAGAACTAATGAAAAACTGTTTTTT. This codes for CASSQERTNEKLFF.

The V call is TRBV6-4, the J call TRBJ1-2; D is ambiguous. Trimming removed 2 bases from V and 5 bases from J, with 9 bases in between. This CDR3 is built from 13 residues. The germline V gene encodes CDR1 MRHNA and CDR2 SNTAGT. As DNA, the CDR3 is TGTGCCAGCAGTGACAATCCAGGTTATGGCTACACCTTC. Residues: CASSDNPGYGYTF.

The chain has TRBV5-4 and TRBJ2-6, with D tentatively TRBD1 (6 bases). The germline CDR1 and CDR2 sequences are SGHNT and YYREEE (reference sequence). This CDR3 comprises 17 residues. The V gene lost 2 bases and the J gene lost 0 bases, with 12 bases spanning the gap. The DNA for the CDR3 is TGTGCCAGCAGCTTAGGGGGTGCAAGCTCTGGGGCCAACGTCCTGACTTTC. As protein: CASSLGGASSGANVLTF.

The DNA of the CDR3 is TGTGCCAGCAGTTTCGACAGGGATCCCTATGGCTACACCTTC. Encoded protein: CASSFDRDPYGYTF. The V call is TRBV27, the J call TRBJ1-2, with 7 bases aligning to TRBD1. V gave up 3 bases and J gave up 4 bases; unmatched junction bases: 5. The CDR3 runs to 14 residues. CDR1 and CDR2 (germline): MNHEY, SMNVEV (reference sequence).

CDR3 amino acids: CASSPMASGDYNEQFF. CDR3 nucleotide sequence: TGCGCCAGCAGCCCAATGGCTAGCGGGGACTACAATGAGCAGTTCTTC. The chain joins TRBV5-1 to TRBJ2-1; 9 bases match TRBD2. V lost 4 bases to trimming and J lost 3 bases; unmatched junction nucleotides: 8. CDR3 length: 16 residues. In germline, CDR1 is SGHRS, CDR2 YFSETQ.

This clone occurred a few times. The chain has TRBV5-1 and TRBJ1-2; 7 bases are a match to TRBD1. The CDR3 is made up of 15 amino acids. The germline CDR1 and CDR2 sequences are SGHRS and YFSETQ. The V gene end was trimmed by 0 bases and the J gene end by 4 bases; junction bases not matched to a gene: 6. This chain's CDR3 is CASSLGSGTVYGYTF. The DNA for the CDR3 is TGCGCCAGCAGCTTGGGGTCCGGGACAGTCTATGGCTACACCTTC.

J is TRBJ1-2 and V is TRBV7-8, with D perhaps matching TRBD1 (6 bases). This CDR3 region has 15 residues. V lost 1 base and J lost 3, with 12 bases in between. The germline V gene has CDR1 SGHVS and CDR2 FQNEAQ. CDR3 coding DNA: TGTGCCAGCAGCTTAGGGCAGGGGCGCGACTATGGCTACACCTTC. The encoded protein is CASSLGQGRDYGYTF. The whole variable domain, remainder taken from reference TRBV7-8 and TRBJ1-2, is GAGVSQSPRYKVAKRGQDVALRCDPISGHVSLFWYQQALGQGPEFLTYFQNEAQLDKSGLPSDRFFAERPEGSVSTLKIQRTQQEDSAVYLCASSLGQGRDYGYTFGSGTRLTVV.

J is TRBJ1-4 and V is TRBV7-2; no clear D gene. The germline V gene has CDR1 SGHTA and CDR2 FQGNSA. The CDR3 length is 15 residues. The V and J ends lost 4 bases and 6 bases respectively, with 15 bases between them. The CDR3 loop reads CASSSSRLPDEKLFF. Here the CDR3 DNA reads TGTGCCAGCAGCTCGAGCCGTCTCCCGGATGAAAAACTGTTTTTT. The full variable domain, its missing parts supplied by reference TRBV7-2 and TRBJ1-4, is GAGVSQSPSNKVTEKGKDVELRCDPISGHTALYWYRQSLGQGLEFLIYFQGNSAPDKSGLPSDRFSAERTGGSVSTLTIQRTQQEDSAVYLCASSSSRLPDEKLFFGSGTQLSVL.

This clone occurred once. The chain has TRBV11-3 and TRBJ1-2; 10 nucleotides align to TRBD1. V lost 5 bases and J lost 4; bases outside the gene matches: 10. The CDR3 covers 16 residues. Germline-derived CDR1 and CDR2 are SGHNT and YENEEA. CDR3 amino acids: CASSTRPGQGTYGYTF. The CDR3, as DNA: TGTGCCAGCAGCACTCGCCCGGGACAGGGGACCTATGGCTACACCTTC.

V and J are TRBV18 and TRBJ2-3; no clear D. The length of the CDR3 is 12 residues. The V end was cut by 1 base, the J end by 4 bases, with 3 bases between. The V gene's germline CDR1 is KGHSH and CDR2 LQKENI. The CDR3 DNA reads as TGTGCCAGCTCACCACTATCAGATACGCAGTATTTT. It specifies CASSPLSDTQYF. Complete variable domain (other parts from reference TRBV18 and TRBJ2-3): NAGVMQNPRHLVRRRGQEARLRCSPMKGHSHVYWYRQLPEEGLKFMVYLQKENIIDESGMPKERFSAEFPKEGPSILRIQQVVRGDSAAYFCASSPLSDTQYFGPGTRLTVL.

The rearrangement uses TRBV13 and TRBJ2-1; D perhaps matches TRBD2 (6 bases). This CDR3 is 13 amino acids long. V was clipped by 5 bases and J by 10 bases, with 15 bases between them. Germline V gene sequence: CDR1 PRHDT, CDR2 FYEKMQ (reference sequence). As DNA, the CDR3 is TGTGCCAGCAGCCGACTAGGAGGTAGCGAGCAGTTCTTC. Residues: CASSRLGGSEQFF.